These T cell receptor beta chains were read from a single sample in a study of beta chain features in type 1 diabetes. The repertoire was sequenced with immunoSEQ multiplex PCR; TCRdb's copy has only in-frame clones and lacks some. Here the sample spans around 330,000 clones, approximately 10% being singletons. The sequencing sample was made of naive CD4+ T cells from blood. These TCRs come from a woman aged 25-40 years in good health. Both conserved end residues are part of each CDR3. The D gene is left open where the match is weak. Only some rows state a clone size, as once, few, many or a class for expanded clones.

j_call | d_call | v_call | clone_size | cdr3_nt | cdr3_aa
TRBJ1-5 | NA | TRBV6-1 | NA | TGTGCCAGCAGTCCACAGGATCAGCCCCAGCATTTT | CASSPQDQPQHF
TRBJ2-1 | NA | TRBV5-1 | NA | TGCGCCAGCAGCTTGGTTCTAGCTCCCGGGAATGAGCAGTTCTTC | CASSLVLAPGNEQFF
TRBJ1-2 | TRBD1 | TRBV6-5 | few | TGTGCCAGTCGAAACCGGGACAGGAGACACTATGGCTACACCTTC | CASRNRDRRHYGYTF
TRBJ2-3 | NA | TRBV18 | NA | TGTGCCAGCTCACCTCGGGTAGGACTTACTACTAGCACAGATACGCAGTATTTT | CASSPRVGLTTSTDTQYF
TRBJ2-7 | TRBD2 | TRBV4-2 | NA | TGTGCCAGCAGCCAGGTACTAGCGGGAGGTCCCAACTTC | CASSQVLAGGPNF
TRBJ1-1 | NA | TRBV6-6 | NA | TGTGCCAGCAGCCCCGGGGGGGGCCAGAACACTGAAGCTTTCTTT | CASSPGGGQNTEAFF
TRBJ2-5 | TRBD1 | TRBV15 | NA | TGTGCCACCAGCAAACCGGGACAGCCTTCTTTCCTGCAGTACTTC | CATSKPGQPSFLQYF
TRBJ2-7 | NA | TRBV7-9 | few | TGTGCCAGCAGCTTAGGAGCGGCCAAACTGGGGGAGCAGTACTTC | CASSLGAAKLGEQYF
TRBJ2-7 | TRBD2 | TRBV19 | NA | TGTGCCAGTAGCGGTATAATCGGCGGGGGAGAGCAGTACTTC | CASSGIIGGGEQYF
TRBJ2-1 | TRBD1 | TRBV11-1 | NA | TGTGCCAGCAGCTTAGACCACGGCCAGGGGGTGAATGAGCAGTTCTTC | CASSLDHGQGVNEQFF
TRBJ1-2 | NA | TRBV28 | few | TGTGCCAGCAGCCCAGGACAAACCACCATCTATGGCTACACCTTC | CASSPGQTTIYGYTF
TRBJ2-7 | NA | TRBV28 | few | TGTGCCAGCAGTTTATTGGTAGATGGTCTTATCGAGCAGTACTTC | CASSLLVDGLIEQYF
TRBJ2-7 | TRBD2 | TRBV6-5 | NA | TGTGCCAGCAGTTTGGGCGGGAGCCCCGAGCAGTACTTC | CASSLGGSPEQYF
TRBJ1-3 | TRBD1 | TRBV6-6 | NA | TGTGCCAGCAGTGGGACAGGGGCCCTCTCTGGAAACACCATATATTTT | CASSGTGALSGNTIYF
TRBJ2-3 | NA | TRBV4-1 | NA | TGCGCCAGCAGCCAAGATCGATGGACTCAGTATTTT | CASSQDRWTQYF
TRBJ2-1 | TRBD1 | TRBV5-1 | NA | TGCGCCAGCAGCAGGACGACAGGGGTCGGTGAGCAGTTCTTC | CASSRTTGVGEQFF
TRBJ2-3 | NA | TRBV27 | NA | TGTGCCAGCAGTCTCGGGGTTGGCGGAGATACGCAGTATTTT | CASSLGVGGDTQYF
TRBJ2-5 | NA | TRBV2 | few | TGTGCCAGTCATCTAGGAGAGACCCAGTACTTC | CASHLGETQYF
TRBJ2-3 | TRBD1 | TRBV28 | few | TGTGCCAGCAGCCCCTCCGACAGGGTGGATACGCAGTATTTT | CASSPSDRVDTQYF
TRBJ2-7 | NA | TRBV4-2 | few | TGTGCCAGCAGCCAAACCCCGGGCGAGCGGGTCTTTGGGGAGCAGTACTTC | CASSQTPGERVFGEQYF
TRBJ1-5 | NA | TRBV15 | NA | TGTGCCACCAGCAGAGATCAACTAGCAGGGAAGAATCAGCCCCAGCATTTT | CATSRDQLAGKNQPQHF
TRBJ1-3 | NA | TRBV2 | few | TGTGCCAGCAGGGGGCTAGGGGCGGCGGCTAACACCATATATTTT | CASRGLGAAANTIYF
TRBJ2-5 | TRBD1 | TRBV7-3 | NA | TGTGCCAGCAGCTTAGCGGGGGACAGGGCCCAGTACTTC | CASSLAGDRAQYF
TRBJ1-2 | NA | TRBV4-3 | few | TGCGCCAGCAGCCAAGAGGCCGGGGAGTTGGCGGGCGGCTACACCTTC | CASSQEAGELAGGYTF
TRBJ2-5 | NA | TRBV18 | few | TGTGCCAGCTCACCTCAACGGGGACAAGAGACCCAGTACTTC | CASSPQRGQETQYF
TRBJ1-5 | NA | TRBV7-2 | NA | TGTGCCAGCAGCTTAGGTCCCCCGGGGTTAGTAGGCAATCAGCCCCAGCATTTT | CASSLGPPGLVGNQPQHF
TRBJ1-2 | TRBD1 | TRBV7-2 | NA | TGTGCCAGCAGCTCGTTACCCGGCCGACAGGGGAACTATGGCTACACCTTC | CASSSLPGRQGNYGYTF
TRBJ1-2 | TRBD1 | TRBV6-6 | NA | TGTGCCAGCAGTTACACGGACAGGGGCGCCAATGGCTACACCTTC | CASSYTDRGANGYTF
TRBJ2-3 | TRBD2 | TRBV27 | NA | TGTGCCAGCAGTGGACTAGCGGTGTCGGCAGATACGCAGTATTTT | CASSGLAVSADTQYF
TRBJ2-1 | TRBD2 | TRBV27 | few | TGTGCTAAGACGCGGGAGGACTCCTACAATGAGCAGTTCTTC | CAKTREDSYNEQFF
TRBJ2-1 | NA | TRBV5-1 | few | TGCGCCAGCAGCTTAAACAGCGGGCCGTACAATGAGCAGTTCTTC | CASSLNSGPYNEQFF
TRBJ2-1 | NA | TRBV7-6 | few | TGTGCCAGCAGCTTAACTAGCATCTACAATGAGCAGTTCTTC | CASSLTSIYNEQFF
TRBJ2-7 | NA | TRBV29-1 | NA | TGCAGCGTCGCAGGGATTGGCGAGCAGTACTTC | CSVAGIGEQYF
TRBJ1-2 | TRBD1 | TRBV19 | NA | TGTGCCAGTCAGGCGGGACAGATCTATGGCTACACCTTC | CASQAGQIYGYTF
TRBJ2-7 | NA | TRBV5-1 | few | TGCGCCAGCAGCTTGGACAGGAGCTCCTACGAGCAGTACTTC | CASSLDRSSYEQYF
TRBJ2-1 | NA | TRBV18 | NA | TGTGCCAGCTCACCACCGCACAGGGCTAATGAGCAGTTCTTC | CASSPPHRANEQFF
TRBJ2-7 | TRBD1 | TRBV19 | few | TGTGCCAGTCGAGGGACAGTCTCCTACGAGCAGTACTTC | CASRGTVSYEQYF
TRBJ2-1 | TRBD1 | TRBV10-3 | NA | TGTGCCATCAGTGAACACGACAGGGGGCCCTACAATGAGCAGTTCTTC | CAISEHDRGPYNEQFF
TRBJ1-5 | TRBD1 | TRBV30 | few | TGTGCCTGGAGTGTACAGGGGGGGAGCCAGCCCCAGCATTTT | CAWSVQGGSQPQHF
TRBJ2-7 | TRBD2 | TRBV7-2 | few | TGTGCCAGCACAAAACTAGCGGGAGGGAACGAGCAGTACTTC | CASTKLAGGNEQYF
TRBJ2-7 | NA | TRBV28 | NA | TGTGCCAGCAGGACCTCGGAGCCAGGGGCCTACGAGCAGTACTTC | CASRTSEPGAYEQYF
TRBJ1-1 | NA | TRBV5-1 | few | TGCGCCAGCAGCCGCGTCGGGAGTGAAGCTTTCTTT | CASSRVGSEAFF
TRBJ2-2 | TRBD2 | TRBV19 | few | TGTGCCAGTAGTATGACTAGCGGAAACACCGGGGAGCTGTTTTTT | CASSMTSGNTGELFF